These 18 T cell receptor beta chains were sequenced from one sample in a study of cytomegalovirus exposure and HLA in healthy donors. Vbeta (60) and Jbeta (13) primers were used in the PCR. Profiling relied on immunoSEQ multiplex PCR, and the TCRdb table lists in-frame clones only, not all of them. Among approximately 120,000 clones listed, over 70% were seen once. Source material: PBMCs. The receptors shown here come from a man aged 35-49 years in good health and CMV-seropositive.

The sample holds a few counts of this clone. CDR3 region: CASSQVLYSNQPQHF. CDR3 in DNA: TGCGCCAGCAGCCAAGTTCTGTATAGCAATCAGCCCCAGCATTTT. The gene calls are TRBV4-3 and TRBJ1-5; no firm D call. Between the trimmed V and J ends, which lost 1 base and 0 bases, there was a span of 7 bases. From germline, CDR1 is LGHNA and CDR2 YSLEER. This CDR3 contains 15 residues.

This chain joins TRBV19 and TRBJ2-2, with a weak D call TRBD2 (7 bases). This CDR3 is 15 amino acids long. CDR1 is LNHDA and CDR2 is SQIVND in the germline V gene (reference sequence). V was cut by 1 base and J by 6 bases, with 12 bases left in between. CDR3 nucleotide sequence: TGTGCCAGTAGTATAGGAGGGGGGGGCCCCGGGGAGCTGTTTTTT. This codes for CASSIGGGGPGELFF.

V and J are TRBV7-9 and TRBJ2-4, with D possibly matching TRBD1 (5 bases). V gave up 7 bases and J gave up 2 bases, with 6 bases separating them. CDR1 is SEHNR, CDR2 FQNEAQ, per germline (reference sequence). The CDR3 length is 12 residues. As DNA, the CDR3 is TGTGCCAGCACAGGGCCCAAAAACATTCAGTACTTC. It specifies CASTGPKNIQYF. Together with reference TRBV7-9 and TRBJ2-4, the CDR3 gives the full variable domain: DTGVSQNPRHKITKRGQNVTFRCDPISEHNRLYWYRQTLGQGPEFLTYFQNEAQLEKSRLLSDRFSAERPKGSFSTLEIQRTEQGDSAMYLCASTGPKNIQYFGAGTRLSVL.

The chain joins TRBV7-9 to TRBJ1-1; possibly TRBD1 for D (5 bases). V lost 1 base and J lost 0, with 9 bases in between. Germline-derived CDR1 and CDR2 are SEHNR and FQNEAQ (reference sequence). The CDR3 is 15 amino acids. The CDR3 DNA sequence: TGTGCCAGCAGCTTAGGCACAGGCATGAACACTGAAGCTTTCTTT. This codes for CASSLGTGMNTEAFF.

V usage is TRBV7-6 and J usage is TRBJ1-4; tentatively, D is TRBD1 (5 bases). V lost 1 base and J lost 8, with 8 bases in between. This CDR3 spans 13 amino acids. CDR1 and CDR2 from the germline V gene are SGHVS and FNYEAQ. The CDR3 DNA reads TGTGCCAGCAGCTTAGGCGGGGGAGAAAAACTGTTTTTT. Encoded protein: CASSLGGGEKLFF.

The rearrangement links TRBV28 to TRBJ2-3; D uncertain. The CDR3 is made up of 15 amino acids. V gave up 6 bases and J gave up 1 base, with 14 bases separating them. CDR1 is MDHEN, CDR2 SYDVKM, per germline. CDR3 bases: TGTGCCAGCAGGACTTCGGGTTCACGCACAGATACGCAGTATTTT. Its translation: CASRTSGSRTDTQYF.

The sample holds a few counts of this clone. The V call is TRBV18, the J call TRBJ2-5; 9 bases map to TRBD1. TRBJ2-7 matches the DNA end more closely, so the J call is doubtful. In germline, CDR1 is KGHSH, CDR2 LQKENI. CDR3 length equals 13 residues. CDR3 sequence (DNA): TGTGCCAGTACAGGGGGCATCTCCTACGAGCAGTACTTC. Translating gives CASTGGISYEQYF.

V is TRBV10-1 and J is TRBJ2-1, with D perhaps TRBD1 (6 bases). Trimming took off 5 bases at V and 3 bases at J, with 14 bases between the two ends. CDR3 size: 15 residues. Germline V lookup: CDR1 WNHNN, CDR2 SYGVQD (reference sequence). CDR3 DNA: TGCGCCAGCAGTAGGGCACAGGGAGTCTACAATGAGCAGTTCTTC. This translates into CASSRAQGVYNEQFF.

This sequence joins TRBV27 and TRBJ1-2; 9 nucleotides align to TRBD1. CDR3 size: 14 residues. V shed 4 bases and J 7 bases; nucleotides not matched to a gene: 7. The germline gives CDR1 MNHEY, CDR2 SMNVEV (reference sequence). CDR3 amino acids: CASSSFRDRVGYTF. Here the CDR3 DNA reads TGTGCCAGCAGTTCCTTCCGGGACAGGGTTGGCTACACCTTC.

This chain uses TRBV7-8 with TRBJ1-3; TRBD1 matches 8 bases. This CDR3 contains 17 residues. Trimming removed 5 bases from V and 3 bases from J; junction bases left unmatched: 12. Germline V lookup: CDR1 SGHVS, CDR2 FQNEAQ. The CDR3 DNA reads TGTGCCAGCAGCCCTCCAAAGACAGACAGGGGTGGAAACACCATATATTTT. Translated, it gives CASSPPKTDRGGNTIYF.

J is TRBJ1-2 and V is TRBV5-4; D may be TRBD1 (6 bases). The CDR3 runs to 17 residues. CDR1 and CDR2 from the germline V gene are SGHNT and YYREEE (reference sequence). V was trimmed by 7 bases and J by 2 bases, leaving 24 bases between them. The CDR3 DNA reads TGTGCCAGCGCTATTGGGGGGGGGCCGACAGCAAACTATGGCTACACCTTC. Translated, it gives CASAIGGGPTANYGYTF. The full variable domain, in which reference TRBV5-4 and TRBJ1-2 provide the parts outside the CDR3, is ETGVTQSPTHLIKTRGQQVTLRCSSQSGHNTVSWYQQALGQGPQFIFQYYREEENGRGNFPPRFSGLQFPNYSSELNVNALELDDSALYLCASAIGGGPTANYGYTFGSGTRLTVV.

The chain has TRBV6-4 and TRBJ1-1; 8 bases line up with TRBD1. The CDR3 totals 14 residues. Looked up from germline, CDR1 is MRHNA and CDR2 is SNTAGT. V dropped 6 bases and J dropped 1; count of bases not matched to a gene: 4. In DNA form, the CDR3 reads TGTGCCAGCAGGGCGGGACAGGCGAACACTGAAGCTTTCTTT. This encodes CASRAGQANTEAFF.

The V and J genes are TRBV6-4 and TRBJ2-1; 12 bases are a match to TRBD2. V gave up 6 bases and J gave up 2 bases; unmatched junction bases: 2. The CDR3 extends over 15 amino acids. The germline V gene encodes CDR1 MRHNA and CDR2 SNTAGT. In DNA form, the CDR3 reads TGTGCCAGCAGCGGGACTAGCGGGCCCTACAATGAGCAGTTCTTC. Amino acid sequence: CASSGTSGPYNEQFF.

The V gene is TRBV7-2, the J gene TRBJ2-1; D not certain. The CDR3 has 13 amino acids. Germline assignment: CDR1 SGHTA and CDR2 FQGNSA. Trimming cost V 3 bases and J 6 bases, with 9 bases left between them. Written as DNA, the CDR3 is TGTGCCAGCAGCTTGAGTTTGGTCAATGAGCAGTTCTTC. It translates to CASSLSLVNEQFF.

The chain combines TRBV27 with TRBJ2-7; D is possibly TRBD1 (6 bases). Per germline, CDR1 MNHEY and CDR2 SMNVEV (reference sequence). CDR3 length: 13 amino acids. Trimming pared 11 bases from V and 1 base from J, leaving 15 bases between. The CDR3 DNA reads as TGTGCCCGCTACCCGACAGGTTCCTACGAGCAGTACTTC. This encodes CARYPTGSYEQYF.

V usage is TRBV27 and J usage is TRBJ2-7; 8 bases map to TRBD1. J was trimmed by 0 bases and V by 2 bases; bases with no gene match: 6. The length of the CDR3 is 16 residues. Germline CDR1 and CDR2: MNHEY and SMNVEV (reference sequence). CDR3 bases: TGTGCCAGCAGTTTACTGACAGGGGCCAACTCCTACGAGCAGTACTTC. Its protein product is CASSLLTGANSYEQYF.

In its sample, this clone was seen a few times. The J gene is TRBJ1-6, the V gene TRBV25-1; D might be TRBD1 (6 bases). The CDR3 extends over 15 amino acids. The V gene lost 4 bases and the J gene lost 10 bases, with 17 bases spanning the gap. CDR1 is MGHDK, CDR2 SYGVNS, per germline. The CDR3 bases are TGTGCCAGCAGTGTAATACAGGGTTCAGGCTCACCCCTCCACTTT. Its translation: CASSVIQGSGSPLHF.

The genes are TRBV5-1 and TRBJ2-3, with TRBD2 matching over 9 bases. CDR3 length equals 16 residues. From germline, CDR1 is SGHRS and CDR2 YFSETQ. The V segment lost 0 bases and the J segment 4 bases; nucleotides outside the gene matches: 6. CDR3 sequence: CASSLAGRGRADTQYF. DNA for the CDR3: TGCGCCAGCAGCTTGGCCGGACGCGGGAGGGCAGATACGCAGTATTTT.